This T cell receptor beta chain is drawn from a study of identical twins. Regarding the study as a whole: Models underestimated how often monozygotic twins shared out-of-frame TCR alpha.

TCRdb recomputed calls from the 5' RACE reads with MiXCR, one row per CDR3 protein. Here the sample spans around 1.7 million distinct CDR3 sequences, about 31% being singletons. This CDR3 region has 12 residues. Points on this clonotype: Antigen specificity is unknown. Germline is not matched at one junction end, which may reflect a read error.

The clonotype originates from a newborn girl in good health. The sequenced sample consisted of cord blood. V is TRBV12-3 or TRBV12-4 and J is TRBJ2-3; weak D call: TRBD2 (5 bases). The CDR3 protein is CASSLRADAQYF. CDR3 coding DNA: TGTGCCAGCAGTTTGAGGGCAGATGCGCAATATTTT.